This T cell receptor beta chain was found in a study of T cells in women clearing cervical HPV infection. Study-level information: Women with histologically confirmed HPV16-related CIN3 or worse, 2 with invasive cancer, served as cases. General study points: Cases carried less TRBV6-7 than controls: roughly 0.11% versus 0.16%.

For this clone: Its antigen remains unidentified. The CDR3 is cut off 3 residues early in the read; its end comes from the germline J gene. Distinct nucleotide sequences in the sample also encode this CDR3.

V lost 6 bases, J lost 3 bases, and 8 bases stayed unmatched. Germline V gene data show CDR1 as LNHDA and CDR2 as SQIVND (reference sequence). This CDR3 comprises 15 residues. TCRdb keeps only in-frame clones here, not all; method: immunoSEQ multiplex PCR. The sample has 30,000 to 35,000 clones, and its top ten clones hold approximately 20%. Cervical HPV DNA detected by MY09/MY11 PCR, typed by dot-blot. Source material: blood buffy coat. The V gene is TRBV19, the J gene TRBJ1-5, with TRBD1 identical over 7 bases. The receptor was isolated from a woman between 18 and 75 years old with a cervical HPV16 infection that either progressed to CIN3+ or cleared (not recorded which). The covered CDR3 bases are TGTGCCAGTAGCAATCAAGGGGGCTTCAATCAGCCC. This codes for CASSNQGGFNQP. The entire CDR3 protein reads CASSNQGGFNQPQHF. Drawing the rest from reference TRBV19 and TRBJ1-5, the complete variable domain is DGGITQSPKYLFRKEGQNVTLSCEQNLNHDAMYWYRQDPGQGLRLIYYSQIVNDFQKGDIAEGYSVSREKKESFPLTVTSAQKNPTAFYLCASSNQGGFNQPQHFGDGTRLSIL.